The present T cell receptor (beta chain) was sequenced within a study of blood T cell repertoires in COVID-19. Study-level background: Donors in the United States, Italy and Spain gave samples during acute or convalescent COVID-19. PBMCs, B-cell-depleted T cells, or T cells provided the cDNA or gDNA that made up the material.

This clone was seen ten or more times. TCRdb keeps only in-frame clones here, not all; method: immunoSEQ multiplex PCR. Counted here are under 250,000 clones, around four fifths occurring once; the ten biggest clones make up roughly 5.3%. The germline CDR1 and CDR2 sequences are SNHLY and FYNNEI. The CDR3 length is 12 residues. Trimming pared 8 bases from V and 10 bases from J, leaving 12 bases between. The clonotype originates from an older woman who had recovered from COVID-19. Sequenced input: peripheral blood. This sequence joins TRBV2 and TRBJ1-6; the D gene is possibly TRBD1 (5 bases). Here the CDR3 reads CASWAGPSPLHF. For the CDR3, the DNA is TGTGCCAGCTGGGCAGGGCCCTCACCCCTCCACTTT.